The entry below gives a single TCR beta chain sequence along with its context. Only one count was recorded for this clone. This receptor's antigen is unknown. There are no base qualities to consult, and no much larger clone falls within one base. CDR1 and CDR2 (MNHNS, SASEGT) derive from the germline V gene. Taken from cysteine to phenylalanine, the CDR3 has 15 residues. The DNA shown is the 45-base CDR3, in frame from base 1. V is pared back by 6 bases and J by 0 bases, with 12 bases lying between the germline termini. This sample was included in a study of shared clonotypes between healthy human individuals (TCRdb year 2020). Some background on the complete study: The cohort included three men and a couple of women between 18 and 49 years of age. For each donor, CD4 naive and CD4 memory were each run on three plates, CD8 naive on two plates, and CD8 memory on one plate. To estimate repertoire size and how much clonotypes are shared between individuals, the study performed deep sequencing of blood TCR repertoires from roughly five healthy adults. Different laboratories and diverse techniques were used to prepare libraries and sequence TCR repertoires, to increase sequencing depth and limit assay-specific biases. Per donor, leukapheresis produced somewhere between about 0.85 and 8.9 billion PBMCs. Broad study findings and their caveats: Pairwise subsampling indicated that sequencing depth was expected to affect the degree of clonotype sharing among donors. Even with the large sequencing depth, rarefaction of the sorted-subset datasets indicated that sequencing was incomplete. When several donors were compared, the shared fraction of clonotypes was around 5.1% for naive CD4, 3.5% for naive CD8, 2.3% for memory CD4, and less than 0.45% for memory CD8. Naive subsets generally had larger estimated clonotype richness than memory subsets. Compared with non-shared clonotypes, the clonotypes found in all four sorted-subset donors had higher generation probabilities. The genetic and exposure-history diversity represented was limited by the small number of donors. Only blood was sampled, and tissue TCR repertoires likely differ from those in blood.

TCR CDR3 regions were amplified from genomic DNA by multiplex PCR using the deep immunoSEQ assay. Genomic DNA extracted from each cell subset was distributed evenly over all wells of several immunoSEQ 96-well plates, and each plate served as one replicate. For sorted subsets, approximately 190 ng of genomic DNA, equivalent to 25,000 to 30,000 T cell genomes, went into each replicate PCR. Purified libraries were measured with a Qubit 3.0 fluorometer, size-checked on a Bioanalyzer 2100, and measured again with the KAPA Library Quantification kit. Every immunoSEQ 96-well plate was sequenced on a separate single-read 150-cycle Illumina NextSeq 550 flow cell. Under the source paper's analysis protocol: Because only junctional sequences without quality scores were contained in the immunoSEQ output, filtering matching that applied to full-length reads could not be performed. To assign V/J genes and CDR3, sequences were annotated using PyIR, a Python wrapper for IgBLAST v1.9, with IMGT germline references. Reads with weak V/J assignments (E-value above 1e-6), missing CDR3, stop codons, out-of-frame junctions, or ambiguous translated residues were removed. A V3J clonotype was defined by an identical inferred V gene, J gene, and CDR3 amino acid sequence. The percentage overlap between two repertoires was calculated by dividing the number of shared unique clonotypes by the size of the smaller repertoire. RTK rarefaction, the Chao1 estimator, and Recon v2.1 estimates of unobserved clonotypes were used to assess repertoire richness. For all TCRbeta clonotypes obtained by the gDNA method from a few donors, generation probabilities were computed with OLGA. TCRdb took over this immuneACCESS table, retaining in-frame rearrangements with V and J assigned. Such tables are incomplete; in checked studies, under half of the missing clones stem from an unresolved V gene, and the remainder is unexplained. V, J and clone size derive from that table, while D and trimming were established from the DNA sequence. The sample contains roughly 590,000 clones, just under 97% of them found a single time. 0.1% to 0.11% of the sample lies in the top ten.

CD8 naive samples were CD45RO-negative cells positively selected for CCR7, giving a CD45RA+CCR7+ population that excluded TemRA cells. Healthy HIV-negative adults with no recently reported acute infections or vaccinations were included as donors. Every donor was a Caucasian adult residing in Nashville, Tennessee, USA. Blood was obtained by leukapheresis, after which PBMCs were separated by Ficoll-Histopaque density gradient centrifugation and cryopreserved in liquid nitrogen vapor phase. Purity and quantity of every magnetically sorted T cell population were checked by analytical flow cytometry. Genomic DNA was isolated from each sorted fraction and quantified by UV absorbance on a Nanodrop 2000c.

The receptor's source is a woman aged 30 to 39 in good health. The chain is encoded by TRBV6-1 joined to TRBJ2-1; the D call could be TRBD1 or TRBD2, with each sharing 5 bases. Source material: naive CD8+ T cells sorted from blood. The cell subset or site label for this specimen denotes: CD45RA+CCR7+. The CDR3 is CASSESGSSYNEQFF. The nucleotide sequence reads TGTGCCAGCAGCGAATCAGGGAGCTCCTACAATGAGCAGTTCTTC.